This T cell receptor (beta chain) was recovered during a study of T-cell reconstitution after alpha-beta-depleted transplantation in children. The CDR3 has 14 amino acids. Per the germline V gene, CDR1 is DFQATT and CDR2 is SNEGSKA (reference sequence). Trimming cost V 7 bases and J 1 base; bases outside gene matches: 7. TCRbeta library preparation incorporated unique molecular identifiers. TCRdb re-derived calls from the PCR reads in MiXCR, one entry per CDR3 protein. Among about 580,000 distinct CDR3 sequences listed, roughly 23% were seen once. The clonotype originates from a boy younger than two who had a stem cell transplant for acute myeloid leukemia, so the T cells may come from the graft donor. Here the sequenced sample was PBMCs, mostly from graft donor cells, taken 360 days after TCRalphabeta/CD19-depleted stem cell transplant. The chain carries TRBV20-1 and TRBJ2-3, with TRBD2 identical over 8 bases. In DNA form, the CDR3 reads TGCAGTGGGTACTATAGCGGGGGCACAGATACGCAGTATTTT. As protein: CSGYYSGGTDTQYF.